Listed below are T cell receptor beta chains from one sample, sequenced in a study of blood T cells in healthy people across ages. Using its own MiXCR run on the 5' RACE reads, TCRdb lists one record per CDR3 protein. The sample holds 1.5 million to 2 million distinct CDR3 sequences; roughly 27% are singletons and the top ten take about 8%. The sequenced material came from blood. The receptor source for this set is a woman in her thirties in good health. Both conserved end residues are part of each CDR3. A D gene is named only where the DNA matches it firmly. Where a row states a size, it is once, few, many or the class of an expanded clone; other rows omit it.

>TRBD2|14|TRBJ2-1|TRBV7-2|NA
CASSSKGSGSEQFF
TGTGCCAGCAGCTCTAAGGGAAGCGGGAGTGAGCAGTTCTTC
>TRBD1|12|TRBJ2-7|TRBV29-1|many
CSGRDSNYEQYF
TGCAGCGGCCGGGACAGCAACTACGAGCAGTACTTC
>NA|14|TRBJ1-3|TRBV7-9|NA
CASSSRDTGNTIYF
TGTGCCAGCAGCTCACGGGACACTGGAAACACCATATATTTT
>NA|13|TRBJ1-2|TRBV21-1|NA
CAGPPGQDYGYTF
TGTGCCGGGCCTCCAGGGCAAGACTATGGCTACACCTTC
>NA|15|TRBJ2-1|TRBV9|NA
CASSAGDPENDEQFF
TGTGCCAGCAGCGCGGGGGACCCGGAAAACGATGAGCAGTTCTTC
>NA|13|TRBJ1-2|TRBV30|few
CAWSVLSRGGYTF
TGTGCCTGGAGTGTACTGAGTAGGGGTGGCTACACCTTC
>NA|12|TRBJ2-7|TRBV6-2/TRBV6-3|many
CASSRNSYEQYF
TGTGCCAGCAGCCGGAACTCCTACGAGCAGTACTTC
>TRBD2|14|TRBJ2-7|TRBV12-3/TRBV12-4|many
CASSFSGRTYEQYF
TGTGCCAGCAGTTTTAGCGGGAGAACGTACGAGCAGTACTTC
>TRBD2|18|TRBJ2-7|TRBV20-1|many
CSAREDSGTSGAPYEQYF
TGCAGTGCTAGAGAAGACTCCGGGACTAGCGGGGCCCCCTACGAGCAGTACTTC
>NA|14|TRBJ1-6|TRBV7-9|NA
CTSSGDTGNSPLHF
TGTACCAGCAGCGGGGATACAGGAAATTCACCCCTCCACTTT
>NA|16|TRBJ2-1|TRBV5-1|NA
CASSLGAQGAYNEQFF
TGCGCCAGCAGCTTGGGCGCACAGGGTGCCTACAATGAGCAGTTCTTC
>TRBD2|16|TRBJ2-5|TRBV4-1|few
CASSQDGGSGGETQYF
TGCGCCAGCAGCCAAGATGGGGGTAGCGGGGGAGAGACCCAGTACTTC
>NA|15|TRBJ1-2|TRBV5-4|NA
CASSSDLGANYGYTF
TGTGCCAGCAGCTCGGACCTTGGAGCAAACTATGGCTACACCTTC
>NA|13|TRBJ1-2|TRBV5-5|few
CASSYRRTDGYTF
TGTGCCAGCAGCTACCGGAGGACAGATGGCTACACCTTC
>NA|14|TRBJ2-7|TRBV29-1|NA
CSVVFGNGVHEQYF
TGCAGCGTTGTGTTCGGGAACGGGGTCCACGAGCAGTACTTC
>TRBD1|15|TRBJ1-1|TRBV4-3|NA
CASSQERTGGTEAFF
TGCGCCAGCAGCCAAGAGCGGACAGGGGGGACTGAAGCTTTCTTT
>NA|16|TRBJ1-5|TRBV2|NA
CASSETSWGFGQPQHF
TGTGCCAGCAGTGAAACATCATGGGGTTTCGGTCAGCCCCAGCATTTT
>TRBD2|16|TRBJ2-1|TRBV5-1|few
CASSLSASGNYNEQFF
TGCGCCAGCAGCTTGTCGGCTAGCGGAAACTACAATGAGCAGTTCTTC
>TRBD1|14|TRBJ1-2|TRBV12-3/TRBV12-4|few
CASSLYRGGYGYTF
TGTGCCAGCAGTTTATACAGGGGGGGCTATGGCTACACCTTC
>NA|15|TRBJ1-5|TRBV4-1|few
CASSQVLTVGQPQHF
TGCGCCAGCAGCCAAGTATTGACAGTGGGGCAGCCCCAGCATTTT
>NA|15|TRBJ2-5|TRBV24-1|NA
CATSDGRDAKETQYF
TGTGCCACCAGTGATGGCAGGGACGCCAAGGAGACCCAGTACTTC
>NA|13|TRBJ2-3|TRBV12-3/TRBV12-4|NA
CASSAGAQDTQYF
TGTGCCAGCTCGGCGGGGGCGCAAGATACGCAGTATTTT
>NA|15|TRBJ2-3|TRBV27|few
CASRKTGRSGDTQYF
TGTGCCAGCCGAAAAACCGGACGCTCGGGGGATACGCAGTATTTT
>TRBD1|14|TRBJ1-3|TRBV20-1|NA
CSAGETGSGNTIYF
TGCAGTGCTGGAGAGACAGGGTCGGGAAACACCATATATTTT
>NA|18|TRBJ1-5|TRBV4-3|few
CASSQDLARGDSNQPQHF
TGCGCCAGCAGCCAAGATCTCGCTAGAGGGGACAGCAATCAGCCCCAGCATTTT
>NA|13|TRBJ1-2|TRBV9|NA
CASKSSSNYGYTF
TGTGCCAGCAAGTCGAGCAGCAACTATGGCTACACCTTC
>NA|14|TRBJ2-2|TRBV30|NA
CAWSPGLGTGELFF
TGTGCCTGGAGTCCCGGGTTAGGCACCGGGGAGCTGTTTTTT